Listed below are T cell receptor beta chains from one sample, sequenced in a study of CD4 and CD8 cells across lung adenocarcinoma regions. MiXCR was run by TCRdb on the PCR reads, yielding one entry per CDR3 protein. The repertoire holds more than 6,000 distinct CDR3 sequences, with about 51% as singletons. The specimen was CD8+ T cells from the center of a lung tumor. These receptors were taken from a female donor with lung adenocarcinoma. The CD4 and CD8 labels of this study may be unreliable. Each CDR3 is given with its conserved first and last residue. D genes are given only for firm matches. Expanded clones get a size class; other rows say once, few or many, or leave the size out.

TRBJ1-1 . few TRBV11-2 CASSLTGNTEAFF TGTGCCAGCAGCTTAACCGGGAACACTGAAGCTTTCTTT
TRBJ2-5 . . TRBV12-3/TRBV12-4 CAGSFGGAGETQYF TGTGCGGGCAGCTTTGGGGGGGCCGGAGAGACGCAGTACTTC
TRBJ2-1 . . TRBV5-6 CASSLFGSDREFF TGTGCCAGCAGCTTATTCGGGAGTGACCGCGAATTCTTC
TRBJ2-1 . few TRBV7-2 CASSLAELDEQFF TGTGCCAGCAGCTTAGCGGAGTTGGATGAGCAGTTCTTC
TRBJ2-1 . . TRBV7-2 CASSSAGGRVTNEQFF TGTGCCAGCAGCTCCGCAGGGGGGAGGGTTACAAATGAGCAGTTCTTC
TRBJ2-2 TRBD1 . TRBV6-1 CASKDQTGTGFTGELFF TGTGCCAGCAAAGACCAAACAGGGACAGGGTTCACCGGGGAGCTGTTTTTT
TRBJ2-1 . . TRBV6-1 CASSQEGGGPYEQFF TGTGCCAGCAGCCAGGAGGGGGGAGGGCCCTACGAGCAGTTCTTC
TRBJ2-7 . few TRBV28 CASSFKYTEDYEQYF TGTGCCAGCAGCTTCAAATATACCGAGGACTACGAGCAGTACTTC
TRBJ2-2 TRBD2 medium-sized TRBV10-3 CAIRGLAGVRSGELFF TGTGCCATCAGGGGACTAGCGGGAGTGAGGTCCGGGGAGCTGTTTTTT
TRBJ2-1 TRBD2 few TRBV27 CASSLWWSGRSSYNEQFF TGTGCCAGCAGTCTGTGGTGGAGCGGGAGAAGTTCCTACAATGAGCAGTTCTTC
TRBJ2-5 TRBD2 . TRBV6-1 CARRSAPVGGGRGQDTQYF TGTGCCAGGAGGTCCGCCCCGGTCGGCGGGGGACGGGGCCAAGATACCCAGTACTTC
TRBJ2-5 . . TRBV6-1 CARRAGASGEDTQYF TGTGCCAGGAGGGCCGGTGCCTCCGGGGAAGACACCCAGTACTTC
TRBJ2-3 . . TRBV6-1 CARGTGGSDTETQYF TGTGCCAGGGGGACCGGGGGCAGTGACACAGAGACCCAGTATTTC
TRBJ1-4 TRBD1 many TRBV6-1 CASREQGLTNEKLFF TGTGCCAGCAGAGAACAGGGGTTAACTAATGAAAAACTGTTTTTT
TRBJ2-1 TRBD2 . TRBV6-2/TRBV6-3 CASSYSREVTYNEQFF TGTGCCAGCAGTTACTCGCGGGAGGTAACTTACAATGAGCAGTTCTTC
TRBJ2-3 . . TRBV6-1 CASSADGGAKDTQYF TGTGCCAGCAGTGCTGACGGGGGCGCCAAAGACACGCAGTACTTT
TRBJ2-7 TRBD2 medium-sized TRBV6-1 CASSEMITSGNHEQYF TGTGCCAGCAGTGAAATGATTACTAGCGGGAACCACGAGCAGTACTTC
TRBJ2-7 TRBD1 many TRBV6-5 CASSSPDRGAYEQYF TGTGCCAGCAGTTCCCCGGACAGGGGAGCCTACGAGCAGTACTTC
TRBJ2-1 . . TRBV18 CASSPPRLGVGNEQFF TGTGCCAGCTCACCGCCGAGGTTAGGGGTAGGGAATGAGCAGTTCTTC
TRBJ2-7 TRBD2 . TRBV7-2 CASSLAGRAGGPKEQYF TGTGCCAGCAGCTTAGCAGGGAGGGCGGGAGGGCCGAAGGAGCAGTACTTC
TRBJ2-3 . . TRBV5-1 CASRSEASTDTQYF TGCGCCAGTCGTTCAGAGGCTAGCACAGATACGCAGTATTTT
TRBJ2-3 . few TRBV5-4 CASSLKQGATDTQYF TGTGCCAGCAGCTTGAAACAGGGAGCCACAGATACGCAGTATTTT
TRBJ2-7 TRBD2 few TRBV7-2 CASSLVAGLEGEQYF TGTGCCAGCAGCTTAGTGGCCGGACTAGAGGGCGAGCAGTACTTC
TRBJ2-1 TRBD2 . TRBV11-1 CASSFRTSFFNEQFF TGTGCCAGCAGCTTCCGGACTAGTTTTTTCAATGAGCAGTTCTTC
TRBJ2-7 . few TRBV5-6 CASSLADDGFTYEQYF TGTGCCAGCAGCTTGGCCGACGACGGGTTCACCTACGAGCAGTACTTC
TRBJ2-1 TRBD2 once TRBV7-3 CASSYRVSGGYNEQFF TGTGCCAGCAGCTACCGGGTTAGCGGGGGGTACAATGAGCAGTTCTTC
TRBJ2-3 . . TRBV6-1 CAAGTGGTDPDTQYF TGTGCCGCGGGGACCGGGGGCACAGACCCAGATACCCAGTATTTC
TRBJ2-5 TRBD1 . TRBV24-1 CATSDLRGGDQETQYF TGTGCCACCAGTGATTTGCGAGGGGGCGACCAAGAGACCCAGTACTTC